Sequencing of this TCR beta chain was carried out in a study of blood T cells in healthy people across ages. CDR1 is MGHRA, CDR2 YSYEKL, per germline. Trimming took 4 bases from V and 10 from J, leaving 23 bases between them. The CDR3 contains 16 residues. Primers used in a second PCR of roughly 7 to 12 cycles were a sample-barcoded 5' primer and a J-beta primer mix. Samples each returned at least 3 million CDR3-containing paired-end reads. TCRdb ran MiXCR on the 5' RACE reads and lists one entry per CDR3 protein. The sample holds about 1.6 million distinct CDR3 sequences, roughly 32% seen once. Comment on this clonotype: The antigen remains undetermined. A much bigger clone sits one base away, suggesting this may be a read error.

Points from the study as a whole: Estimates drawn from one million T cells were deemed to understate diversity.

The sequence was obtained from a woman in her 30s in good health. The V call is TRBV4-1, the J call TRBJ2-1; D possibly corresponds to TRBD1 (5 bases). The sequenced sample was blood. CDR3 coding DNA: TGCGCCAGCAGCCCTCAAGGGGTCGGAACCCTCTACGAGCAGTTCTTC. Amino acids: CASSPQGVGTLYEQFF.